Listed below are T cell receptor beta chains from one sample, sequenced in a study of T-cell memory formation after mild COVID-19. TCRdb re-called the 5' RACE reads with MiXCR, one entry per CDR3 protein. This sample has about half a million distinct CDR3 sequences; approximately 18% occur once, and the top ten carry around 12%. Sequenced input: PBMCs or a T cell subset sorted from them (not recorded which). Receptors originate from an adult woman who had mild COVID-19 (a few samples of this study predate the infection). Cell type and time point are not known. The CDR3 runs from the conserved cysteine through the conserved F or W. Each record gives: V gene, J gene, clone size, D gene, CDR3 protein, CDR3 DNA. A D gene is named only where the DNA matches it firmly. Expanded clones get a size class; other rows say once, few or many, or leave the size out.

>TRBV2|TRBJ2-3|NA|TRBD2
CASSEVVGTSGRDTQYF
TGTGCCAGCAGTGAAGTGGTGGGGACTAGCGGGAGGGATACGCAGTATTTT
>TRBV2|TRBJ2-7|few|NA
CASTAVYEQYF
TGTGCCAGCACGGCGGTCTACGAGCAGTACTTC
>TRBV7-8|TRBJ1-1|NA|TRBD1
CASSVQGQPMNTEAFF
TGTGCCAGCAGCGTCCAGGGACAGCCCATGAACACTGAAGCTTTCTTT
>TRBV4-2|TRBJ1-1|NA|NA
CASSQEISGATEAFF
TGTGCCAGCAGCCAAGAGATTTCGGGGGCCACTGAAGCTTTCTTT
>TRBV5-1|TRBJ2-7|many|TRBD2
CASSSSGGIYEQYF
TGCGCCAGCAGCTCCAGCGGGGGGATTTACGAGCAGTACTTC
>TRBV6-5|TRBJ2-1|NA|NA
CASSYSFTGWREQFF
TGTGCCAGCAGTTACTCTTTCACCGGGTGGCGTGAGCAGTTCTTC
>TRBV7-8|TRBJ1-5|NA|NA
CASSTRSSGGNQPQHF
TGTGCCAGCAGCACACGGAGTTCAGGTGGCAATCAGCCCCAGCATTTT
>TRBV12-3/TRBV12-4|TRBJ1-6|NA|NA
CASSPTSGPLHF
TGTGCCAGCAGTCCCACATCTGGGCCCCTCCACTTT
>TRBV3-1|TRBJ2-7|many|NA
CASSQFSGASYEQYF
TGTGCCAGCAGCCAGTTCTCCGGGGCCTCCTACGAGCAGTACTTC
>TRBV7-8|TRBJ1-5|few|NA
CASSSGANSNQPQHF
TGTGCCAGCAGCTCTGGGGCTAACAGCAATCAGCCCCAGCATTTT
>TRBV3-1|TRBJ2-2|NA|NA
CASSQVLLPNTGELFF
TGTGCCAGCAGCCAAGTCCTCCTGCCAAACACCGGGGAGCTGTTTTTT
>TRBV12-3/TRBV12-4|TRBJ2-3|NA|TRBD2
CASSEPSGGPDTQYF
TGTGCCAGCAGCGAGCCTAGCGGGGGACCAGATACGCAGTATTTT
>TRBV7-9|TRBJ2-7|few|NA
CASSPLRGPAYEQYF
TGTGCCAGCAGCCCCCTCAGGGGCCCAGCCTACGAGCAGTACTTC
>TRBV7-2|TRBJ2-2|few|NA
CASSLVGGAMELFF
TGTGCCAGCAGCTTAGTGGGGGGCGCGATGGAGCTGTTTTTT
>TRBV7-2|TRBJ2-7|NA|TRBD2
CASTEAGEGYEQYF
TGTGCCAGCACCGAAGCGGGAGAGGGCTACGAGCAGTACTTC
>TRBV5-6|TRBJ2-5|NA|NA
CASRQEVGRSQETQYF
TGTGCCAGCAGACAAGAGGTGGGCAGGAGCCAAGAGACCCAGTACTTC
>TRBV20-1|TRBJ1-2|NA|TRBD1
CSAGGGSYGYTF
TGCAGTGCGGGAGGGGGCAGCTATGGCTACACCTTC
>TRBV21-1|TRBJ2-2|NA|NA
CASSNLADDRELFF
TGTGCCAGCAGCAACTTGGCAGACGACAGGGAGCTGTTTTTT
>TRBV12-3/TRBV12-4|TRBJ2-1|NA|NA
CASSSPPGYNEQFF
TGTGCCAGCTCCTCCCCCCCGGGCTACAATGAGCAGTTCTTC
>TRBV12-3/TRBV12-4|TRBJ2-5|few|NA
CASSRLQETQYF
TGTGCCAGCAGCCGCCTCCAAGAGACCCAGTACTTC
>TRBV9|TRBJ2-7|many|TRBD2
CASSVGGGEQYF
TGTGCCAGCAGCGTAGGGGGGGGCGAGCAGTACTTC
>TRBV15|TRBJ1-1|NA|NA
CAIGMETPNTEAFF
TGTGCCATCGGGATGGAGACACCGAACACTGAAGCTTTCTTT
>TRBV5-1|TRBJ1-1|many|NA
CASKGGGALNTEAFF
TGCGCCAGCAAGGGTGGGGGGGCATTGAACACTGAAGCTTTCTTT
>TRBV6-5|TRBJ2-6|few|TRBD1
CASSYFAGGESGANVLTF
TGTGCCAGCAGTTACTTTGCAGGGGGCGAATCTGGGGCCAACGTCCTGACTTTC
>TRBV7-2|TRBJ2-1|NA|TRBD2
CASSLAGGAGYEQFF
TGTGCCAGCAGCTTAGCCGGGGGGGCGGGGTATGAGCAGTTCTTC
>TRBV7-3|TRBJ1-6|NA|NA
CASSPDGNSPLHF
TGTGCCAGCAGCCCCGACGGTAATTCACCCCTCCACTTT
>TRBV7-9|TRBJ2-7|NA|NA
CASSLERADFYEQYF
TGTGCCAGCAGCTTAGAACGGGCGGATTTCTACGAGCAGTACTTC
>TRBV30|TRBJ2-7|few|NA
CAGRRSYEQYF
TGTGCGGGTAGAAGGTCCTACGAGCAGTACTTC
>TRBV6-2/TRBV6-3|TRBJ1-2|NA|NA
CASSAPRSYGYTF
TGTGCCAGCAGTGCCCCGCGGAGCTATGGCTACACCTTC
>TRBV19|TRBJ2-1|NA|NA
CASRGWGLAAHNEQFF
TGTGCCAGTAGGGGATGGGGGCTAGCGGCACACAATGAGCAGTTCTTC
>TRBV20-1|TRBJ2-1|NA|NA
CSARPGHHYNEQFF
TGCAGTGCTAGGCCGGGACACCACTACAATGAGCAGTTCTTC
>TRBV5-1|TRBJ1-3|NA|TRBD1
CASSLGQLGNTIYF
TGCGCCAGCAGCCTGGGACAGTTGGGAAACACCATATATTTT
>TRBV7-3|TRBJ2-1|NA|TRBD1
CASSFTGALYNEQFF
TGTGCCAGCAGCTTTACAGGGGCCCTCTACAATGAGCAGTTCTTC
>TRBV20-1|TRBJ2-1|few|TRBD2
CSARLLAGVGNEQFF
TGCAGTGCTAGATTACTAGCGGGAGTTGGCAATGAGCAGTTCTTC
>TRBV24-1|TRBJ2-3|few|TRBD1
CATSDPTGIGTDTQYF
TGTGCCACCAGTGACCCGACAGGGATAGGTACAGATACGCAGTATTTT
>TRBV6-1|TRBJ2-5|few|NA
CASRTGMRETQYF
TGTGCCAGCAGAACAGGGATGAGGGAGACCCAGTACTTC
>TRBV4-1|TRBJ1-2|once|NA
CASSPTPGRKIMGYTF
TGCGCCAGCAGCCCAACCCCCGGACGGAAGATTATGGGCTACACCTTC
>TRBV6-5|TRBJ2-7|few|TRBD1
CASNRRDSYEQYF
TGTGCCAGCAACCGCAGGGACAGCTACGAGCAGTACTTC
>TRBV24-1|TRBJ1-2|NA|NA
CATSDTSGAYGYTF
TGTGCCACCAGTGATACTTCAGGGGCGTACGGCTACACCTTC
>TRBV15|TRBJ2-7|NA|NA
CATSRDPGYEQYF
TGTGCCACCAGCAGAGATCCAGGGTACGAGCAGTACTTC
>TRBV5-6|TRBJ1-1|few|NA
CASSFEGMNTEAFF
TGTGCCAGCAGCTTTGAGGGCATGAACACTGAAGCTTTCTTT
>TRBV30|TRBJ1-6|few|NA
CAWSLGDNSPLHF
TGTGCCTGGAGTCTCGGGGATAATTCACCCCTCCACTTT
>TRBV7-3|TRBJ2-1|NA|NA
CASSVSDRQYNEQFF
TGTGCCAGCAGCGTCTCAGACAGGCAATACAATGAGCAGTTCTTC
>TRBV20-1|TRBJ2-3|NA|TRBD1
CSAGGQGVTDTQYF
TGCAGTGCTGGGGGACAGGGGGTTACAGATACGCAGTATTTT
>TRBV7-6|TRBJ1-5|few|NA
CASTLGGDQPQHF
TGTGCCAGCACCCTGGGGGGTGATCAGCCCCAGCATTTT
>TRBV11-2|TRBJ2-1|NA|TRBD1
CASSPHPSGTGEFF
TGTGCCAGCAGCCCACACCCCTCCGGGACAGGGGAGTTCTTC
>TRBV11-2|TRBJ2-3|few|TRBD2
CASSLLAGAFTDTQYF
TGTGCCAGCAGCTTATTAGCGGGGGCCTTCACAGATACGCAGTATTTT
>TRBV7-6|TRBJ2-3|few|TRBD2
CASSLGALGAGGLTADTQYF
TGTGCCAGCAGCTTGGGGGCTCTTGGTGCGGGGGGCCTAACGGCAGATACGCAGTATTTT
>TRBV7-9|TRBJ2-3|NA|TRBD2
CLAGSGGATWGDTQYF
TGTCTCGCGGGAAGCGGGGGAGCAACCTGGGGAGATACGCAGTATTTT
>TRBV6-6|TRBJ2-1|NA|NA
CASSYSVGHEFF
TGTGCCAGCAGTTACTCTGTAGGTCACGAGTTCTTC
>TRBV5-5|TRBJ2-2|NA|TRBD1
CASSLRDRGVRLFF
TGTGCCAGCAGCCTCCGAGACAGGGGCGTCAGGCTGTTTTTT
>TRBV18|TRBJ1-4|NA|NA
CASSPRSAATNEKLFF
TGTGCCAGCTCCCCACGTTCGGCAGCAACTAATGAAAAACTGTTTTTT
>TRBV15|TRBJ2-7|few|NA
CATSRDITYEQYF
TGTGCCACCAGCAGAGATATAACCTACGAGCAGTACTTC
>TRBV15|TRBJ2-5|few|TRBD1
CATSNRDRDGETQYF
TGTGCCACCAGCAACCGGGACAGGGACGGAGAGACCCAGTACTTC
>TRBV4-1|TRBJ2-1|NA|TRBD2
CASSYTSGGYNEQFF
TGCGCCAGCAGCTATACTAGCGGGGGGTACAATGAGCAGTTCTTC